The 23 T cell receptor beta chains below all came from one sample that was sequenced in a study of technical replicates of blood from a few donors. Here immunoSEQ multiplex PCR was the method, and the copy in TCRdb shows in-frame clones only, minus some. Among tens of thousands of clones listed, around 93% were seen once. Sequencing was done on a sample of PBMCs. The receptors shown here come from a human donor in good health. Some clones in this sample may be carry-over from other donors' samples.

This chain uses TRBV2 with TRBJ1-5, with 9 bases matching TRBD1. CDR1 and CDR2 from the germline V gene are SNHLY and FYNNEI. The CDR3 consists of 13 residues. After removal of 7 bases from V and 6 bases from J, the junction contained 4 bases not matched to a gene. CDR3 amino acids: CASMGQGGQPQHF. In DNA, the CDR3 is TGTGCCAGCATGGGACAGGGCGGTCAGCCCCAGCATTTT.

This chain uses TRBV2 with TRBJ1-2, with D perhaps matching TRBD1 (6 bases). V was trimmed by 5 bases and J by 7 bases, leaving 20 bases between them. The CDR3 is made up of 15 amino acids. Looked up from germline, CDR1 is SNHLY and CDR2 is FYNNEI. CDR3 loop: CASSLAGEGLGGYTF. The CDR3 coding sequence is TGTGCCAGCAGTCTCGCAGGGGAGGGTCTGGGTGGCTACACCTTC.

The CDR3 spells CASSYTGPYGYTF. CDR3 sequence (DNA): TGTGCCAGCAGCTACACAGGGCCCTATGGCTACACCTTC. J is TRBJ1-2 and V is TRBV5-6, with D possibly being TRBD1 (6 bases). Per the germline V gene, CDR1 is SGHDT and CDR2 is YYEEEE. The CDR3 totals 13 residues. V lost 3 bases and J 4 bases, leaving 10 bases between the germline ends. The full variable domain, in which reference TRBV5-6 and TRBJ1-2 provide the parts outside the CDR3, is DAGVTQSPTHLIKTRGQQVTLRCSPKSGHDTVSWYQQALGQGPQFIFQYYEEEERQRGNFPDRFSGHQFPNYSSELNVNALLLGDSALYLCASSYTGPYGYTFGSGTRLTVV.

The chain uses TRBV2 and TRBJ1-6, with D unresolved. The CDR3 runs to 14 residues. Germline V gives CDR1 SNHLY, CDR2 FYNNEI. The V gene lost 1 base and the J gene lost 5 bases, with 6 bases spanning the gap. The CDR3 spells CASSEVTDNSPLHF. The CDR3 region has the DNA TGTGCCAGCAGTGAAGTTACAGATAATTCACCCCTCCACTTT.

The rearrangement links TRBV5-1 to TRBJ1-1; TRBD1 agrees at 7 bases. The CDR3 runs to 16 residues. CDR1 is SGHRS, CDR2 YFSETQ, per germline. After removal of 1 base from V and 0 bases from J, the junction contained 6 bases not matched to a gene. The CDR3 sequence is CASSLPQGSMNTEAFF. CDR3 DNA: TGCGCCAGCAGCTTGCCACAGGGGTCCATGAACACTGAAGCTTTCTTT.

The J gene is TRBJ2-5, the V gene TRBV18, with 8 bases identical to TRBD2. The V segment lost 2 bases and the J segment 2 bases; nucleotides outside the gene matches: 1. Germline V gene lookup returns CDR1 KGHSH and CDR2 LQKENI. CDR3 length: 14 residues. As DNA, the CDR3 is TGTGCCAGCTCACCAACTAGCGGTCAAGAGACCCAGTACTTC. Its protein product is CASSPTSGQETQYF.

The V and J genes are TRBV19 and TRBJ2-7, with TRBD2 identical over 9 bases. The V segment lost 5 bases and the J segment 4 bases; nucleotides outside the gene matches: 9. This CDR3 comprises 15 residues. Germline CDR1 is LNHDA and CDR2 is SQIVND (reference sequence). The DNA for the CDR3 is TGTGCCAGTAGTCCCTCCGCTAGCGGGATTTACGAGCAGTACTTC. Encoded protein: CASSPSASGIYEQYF.

The chain has TRBV6-5 and TRBJ2-1, with 7 bases identical to TRBD2. The CDR3 is made up of 14 amino acids. Germline loops: CDR1 MNHEY, CDR2 SVGAGI. The J segment lost 2 bases and the V segment lost 7 bases, leaving 5 bases of the junction unmatched. The CDR3: CASKRDYPYNEQFF. The CDR3 coding sequence is TGTGCCAGCAAAAGGGACTACCCCTACAATGAGCAGTTCTTC.

CDR3 sequence reads: CASSPLTGGTDEQFF. In DNA form, the CDR3 reads TGCGCCAGCAGCCCCCTGACGGGAGGCACTGATGAGCAGTTCTTC. The chain carries TRBV4-3 and TRBJ2-1; 7 bases are a match to TRBD2. Germline V gene data show CDR1 as LGHNA and CDR2 as YSLEER. After removal of 4 bases from V and 8 bases from J, the junction contained 11 bases not matched to a gene. This CDR3 region has 15 residues.

The chain has TRBV6-5 and TRBJ2-7; tentative D call: TRBD2 (5 bases). V lost 0 bases and J lost 2, with 14 bases in between. This CDR3 comprises 16 residues. Germline CDR1 and CDR2: MNHEY and SVGAGI. CDR3 nucleotides: TGTGCCAGCAGTTACTCGGGCGGGCCAGCCCCCTACGAGCAGTACTTC. It yields the protein CASSYSGGPAPYEQYF.

The CDR3 sequence is CASSYRSRGAGTEAFF. The CDR3, as DNA: TGTGCCAGCAGTTACCGGTCACGGGGGGCGGGCACTGAAGCTTTCTTT. The chain uses TRBV6-5 and TRBJ1-1; the D gene is possibly TRBD1 (6 bases). The germline gives CDR1 MNHEY, CDR2 SVGAGI. The CDR3 runs to 16 residues. The V and J ends lost 2 bases and 4 bases respectively, with 17 bases between them.

The sample holds a few counts of this clone. The chain links TRBV11-3 to TRBJ2-1, with D tentatively TRBD2 (5 bases). The CDR3 is 16 amino acids. Germline-derived CDR1 and CDR2 are SGHNT and YENEEA. Trimming cost V 5 bases and J 0 bases, with 14 bases left between them. The DNA for the CDR3 is TGTGCCAGCAGCCCCCTAAGCGGTAGCTCCTACAATGAGCAGTTCTTC. Encoded protein: CASSPLSGSSYNEQFF.

The chain uses TRBV19 and TRBJ1-3; possible D gene TRBD1, 6 bases. The CDR3 consists of 16 residues. The V gene's germline CDR1 is LNHDA and CDR2 SQIVND (reference sequence). V lost 5 bases to trimming and J lost 0 bases, with 14 bases between them. CDR3 DNA sequence: TGTGCCAGTAGTCCACAGGGAGCCTTCTCTGGAAACACCATATATTTT. This codes for CASSPQGAFSGNTIYF.

This clone was detected only once. The chain links TRBV9 to TRBJ2-1; 8 positions match TRBD1. Germline values: CDR1 SGDLS, CDR2 YYNGEE. The CDR3 extends over 15 amino acids. V was pared by 3 bases and J by 0 bases, with 2 bases of the junction left unmatched. DNA for the CDR3: TGTGCCAGCAGCGGAGGGACAGGCTCCTACAATGAGCAGTTCTTC. Translated: CASSGGTGSYNEQFF.

The chain uses TRBV18 and TRBJ1-1; the D gene is possibly TRBD1 (6 bases). The CDR3 extends over 13 amino acids. Germline V gene data show CDR1 as KGHSH and CDR2 as LQKENI. V was trimmed by 4 bases and J by 2 bases, leaving 8 bases between them. CDR3 bases: TGTGCCAGCTCACTACAGGGAAACACTGAAGCTTTCTTT. The encoded protein is CASSLQGNTEAFF.

The rearrangement uses TRBV13 and TRBJ2-7, with D possibly TRBD1 on 6 matching bases. The CDR3 has 18 residues. Germline V gene sequence: CDR1 PRHDT, CDR2 FYEKMQ (reference sequence). Between the trimmed V and J ends, which lost 3 bases and 0 bases, there was a span of 21 bases. CDR3 nucleotide sequence: TGTGCCAGCAGCTTCCCGGGACACCCTAGTTCCGGCTCCTACGAGCAGTACTTC. Translated: CASSFPGHPSSGSYEQYF.

The V gene is TRBV4-1, the J gene TRBJ2-2; 7 bases are a match to TRBD1. The CDR3 contains 18 residues. CDR1 and CDR2 (germline): MGHRA, YSYEKL. The V segment lost 1 base and the J segment 3 bases; nucleotides outside the gene matches: 11. The CDR3, as DNA: TGCGCCAGCAGCCAAGTGTGGACAGGACCACTTTACACCGGGGAGCTGTTTTTT. Translating gives CASSQVWTGPLYTGELFF.

J is TRBJ2-7 and V is TRBV30; 7 bases match TRBD1. Germline V gives CDR1 GTSNPN, CDR2 SVGIG (reference sequence). This CDR3 comprises 14 residues. V shed 4 bases, J shed 5 bases, and the junction held 11 bases outside the gene matches. The CDR3 coding sequence is TGTGCCTGGACCCCCGGGACAGCAACCCACGAGCAGTACTTC. As protein: CAWTPGTATHEQYF.

This chain joins TRBV18 and TRBJ2-5; 9 bases are shared with TRBD1. Germline V lookup: CDR1 KGHSH, CDR2 LQKENI. The V gene end was trimmed by 3 bases and the J gene end by 5 bases; junction bases not matched to a gene: 10. This CDR3 region has 16 residues. The CDR3 reads CASSPQMPGQGETQYF. The CDR3 DNA follows: TGTGCCAGCTCACCCCAAATGCCGGGACAGGGTGAGACCCAGTACTTC. Combining the CDR3 with reference TRBV18 and TRBJ2-5 gives the whole variable domain NAGVMQNPRHLVRRRGQEARLRCSPMKGHSHVYWYRQLPEEGLKFMVYLQKENIIDESGMPKERFSAEFPKEGPSILRIQQVVRGDSAAYFCASSPQMPGQGETQYFGPGTRLLVL.

The chain employs TRBV10-3 and TRBJ1-2; TRBD1 is a possible D gene (5 bases). Trimming pared 4 bases from V and 6 bases from J, leaving 9 bases between. Germline V gene lookup returns CDR1 ENHRY and CDR2 SYGVKD. The CDR3 is 12 amino acids. This CDR3 reads CAISGGVHGYTF. The CDR3 DNA follows: TGTGCCATCAGTGGGGGGGTTCATGGCTACACCTTC.

J is TRBJ1-4 and V is TRBV6-1; 8 nucleotides match TRBD1. Germline V gene lookup returns CDR1 MNHNS and CDR2 SASEGT. After removal of 3 bases from V and 8 bases from J, the junction contained 8 bases not matched to a gene. The CDR3 loop spans 15 amino acids. This CDR3 reads CASSERTGIGEKLFF. In DNA, the CDR3 is TGTGCCAGCAGTGAGCGGACAGGGATAGGCGAAAAACTGTTTTTT.

This clone turned up a few times. This chain connects TRBV5-4 to TRBJ1-6, with D tentatively TRBD1 (5 bases). Trimming took 4 bases from V and 9 from J, leaving 23 bases between them. Germline-derived CDR1 and CDR2 are SGHNT and YYREEE (reference sequence). The length of the CDR3 is 17 residues. CDR3 DNA sequence: TGTGCCAGCAGCGCCCGGGGCCGGGGGGACGGTTCTTCACCCCTCCACTTT. This sequence encodes CASSARGRGDGSSPLHF.

This chain connects TRBV4-1 to TRBJ1-1; no reliable D call. Trimming stripped 2 bases from V and 5 bases from J, with 9 bases between. The germline V gene encodes CDR1 MGHRA and CDR2 YSYEKL. There are 13 residues in the CDR3. CDR3 bases: TGCGCCAGCAGCCAACCGGGGAGGACTGAAGCTTTCTTT. Translation gives CASSQPGRTEAFF.